This is a list of T cell receptor beta chains from one sample in a study of Ad26.COV2.S vaccination and SARS-CoV-2 variants. The protocol was immunoSEQ multiplex PCR, while the TCRdb copy is restricted to in-frame clones and leaves out a portion. Among 350,000 to 500,000 clones listed, roughly 89% were seen once. Here the sequenced sample was peripheral blood, taken in a trial of Ad26.COV2.S vaccine versus placebo. The receptors originated from a person between 18 and 60 years old who received the Ad26.COV2.S COVID-19 vaccine or a placebo. CDR3s include the opening cysteine and the closing phenylalanine or tryptophan. The order of the fields is D gene, clone size, J gene, V gene, CDR3 protein, CDR3 DNA. The D gene is left open where the match is weak. Rows may omit the clone size; those that give it use once, few, many or a size class.

d_call: -
clone_size: -
j_call: TRBJ1-2
v_call: TRBV19
cdr3_aa: CASSIADRYYGYTF
cdr3_nt: TGTGCCAGTAGTATAGCCGACAGATACTATGGCTACACCTTC

d_call: TRBD2
clone_size: -
j_call: TRBJ2-1
v_call: TRBV7-9
cdr3_aa: CASSPGGSGRYNEQFF
cdr3_nt: TGTGCCAGCAGCCCGGGAGGTAGCGGGAGATATAATGAGCAGTTCTTC

d_call: -
clone_size: once
j_call: TRBJ1-3
v_call: TRBV27
cdr3_aa: CASSLNGVSGNTIYF
cdr3_nt: TGTGCCAGCAGTTTAAACGGTGTGTCGGGAAACACCATATATTTT

d_call: -
clone_size: -
j_call: TRBJ2-7
v_call: TRBV28
cdr3_aa: CASRVGQTYEQYF
cdr3_nt: TGTGCCAGCAGGGTCGGACAGACGTACGAGCAGTACTTC

d_call: -
clone_size: -
j_call: TRBJ2-1
v_call: TRBV5-4
cdr3_aa: CASSFGGHSSYNEQFF
cdr3_nt: TGTGCCAGCAGCTTTGGCGGCCATAGCTCCTACAATGAGCAGTTCTTC

d_call: -
clone_size: -
j_call: TRBJ2-2
v_call: TRBV11-1
cdr3_aa: CASSLGYQGPSGELFF
cdr3_nt: TGTGCCAGCAGCTTAGGGTACCAAGGGCCGAGCGGGGAGCTGTTTTTT

d_call: TRBD2
clone_size: -
j_call: TRBJ2-3
v_call: TRBV5-1
cdr3_aa: CASSWGGGIADTQYF
cdr3_nt: TGCGCCAGCAGCTGGGGCGGGGGGATTGCAGATACGCAGTATTTT

d_call: -
clone_size: -
j_call: TRBJ2-3
v_call: TRBV5-5
cdr3_aa: CASSSGQEGLFGTDTQYF
cdr3_nt: TGTGCCAGCAGCTCGGGGCAGGAGGGCTTATTCGGCACAGATACGCAGTATTTT

d_call: -
clone_size: -
j_call: TRBJ2-5
v_call: TRBV11-3
cdr3_aa: CASSLGGVKETQYF
cdr3_nt: TGTGCCAGCAGCTTAGGGGGGGTAAAAGAGACCCAGTACTTC

d_call: -
clone_size: -
j_call: TRBJ2-1
v_call: TRBV2
cdr3_aa: CASGTENEQFF
cdr3_nt: TGTGCCAGCGGAACAGAAAATGAGCAGTTCTTC

d_call: -
clone_size: -
j_call: TRBJ1-2
v_call: TRBV11-1
cdr3_aa: CASSFRGGINYGYTF
cdr3_nt: TGTGCCAGCAGCTTTAGAGGAGGGATCAACTATGGCTACACCTTC

d_call: -
clone_size: -
j_call: TRBJ1-1
v_call: TRBV5-1
cdr3_aa: CASSQMTGELTEAFF
cdr3_nt: TGCGCCAGCAGCCAGATGACGGGGGAATTGACTGAAGCTTTCTTT

d_call: -
clone_size: -
j_call: TRBJ2-5
v_call: TRBV29-1
cdr3_aa: CSVDPRGQTQYF
cdr3_nt: TGCAGCGTTGACCCCAGGGGACAGACCCAGTACTTC

d_call: TRBD1
clone_size: -
j_call: TRBJ2-4
v_call: TRBV5-6
cdr3_aa: CASSRGQGVENIQYF
cdr3_nt: TGTGCCAGCAGCAGGGGACAGGGGGTGGAAAACATTCAGTACTTC

d_call: -
clone_size: once
j_call: TRBJ2-5
v_call: TRBV6-2/TRBV6-3
cdr3_aa: CASSYPQVEGRIQETQYF
cdr3_nt: TGTGCCAGCAGTTACCCGCAAGTCGAGGGTAGGATCCAAGAGACCCAGTACTTC

d_call: TRBD2
clone_size: -
j_call: TRBJ2-3
v_call: TRBV4-2
cdr3_aa: CASRELRLREGETDTQYF
cdr3_nt: TGTGCCAGCAGGGAACTCCGACTACGGGAGGGTGAGACAGATACGCAGTATTTT

d_call: -
clone_size: -
j_call: TRBJ2-5
v_call: TRBV5-1
cdr3_aa: CASGQDGPNQETQYF
cdr3_nt: TGCGCCAGCGGACAAGATGGGCCTAATCAAGAGACCCAGTACTTC

d_call: -
clone_size: -
j_call: TRBJ2-5
v_call: TRBV4-3
cdr3_aa: CASSQDRASGRGYF
cdr3_nt: TGCGCCAGCAGCCAAGATAGAGCGTCTGGGCGTGGGTACTTC

d_call: -
clone_size: -
j_call: TRBJ1-2
v_call: TRBV19
cdr3_aa: CASSGGPWNYGYTF
cdr3_nt: TGTGCCAGTAGTGGGGGACCCTGGAACTATGGCTACACCTTC

d_call: -
clone_size: -
j_call: TRBJ2-7
v_call: TRBV19
cdr3_aa: CASSIRGGDPYEQYF
cdr3_nt: TGTGCCAGTAGTATAAGGGGTGGGGATCCTTACGAGCAGTACTTC

d_call: -
clone_size: -
j_call: TRBJ2-6
v_call: TRBV7-2
cdr3_aa: CASSLGVGGANVLTF
cdr3_nt: TGTGCCAGCAGCTTAGGGGTTGGTGGGGCCAACGTCCTGACTTTC

d_call: TRBD1
clone_size: -
j_call: TRBJ1-1
v_call: TRBV2
cdr3_aa: CASCVGQGNTEAFF
cdr3_nt: TGTGCCAGCTGTGTGGGACAGGGCAACACTGAAGCTTTCTTT

d_call: TRBD2
clone_size: -
j_call: TRBJ2-3
v_call: TRBV5-6
cdr3_aa: CASSSTLFMGRATHTQYF
cdr3_nt: TGTGCCAGCAGCTCAACCCTTTTTATGGGGAGGGCTACCCATACGCAGTATTTT

d_call: -
clone_size: -
j_call: TRBJ1-1
v_call: TRBV12-3/TRBV12-4
cdr3_aa: CASSRRRDTEAFF
cdr3_nt: TGTGCCAGCAGTCGACGCCGCGACACTGAAGCTTTCTTT

d_call: -
clone_size: -
j_call: TRBJ1-2
v_call: TRBV6-5
cdr3_aa: CASSYSGRASYGYTF
cdr3_nt: TGTGCCAGCAGTTACTCGGGCAGGGCTAGCTATGGCTACACCTTC

d_call: -
clone_size: -
j_call: TRBJ2-5
v_call: TRBV20-1
cdr3_aa: CSASRDPPWQVETQYF
cdr3_nt: TGCAGTGCTAGTCGGGACCCTCCGTGGCAAGTGGAGACCCAGTACTTC

d_call: TRBD2
clone_size: -
j_call: TRBJ2-5
v_call: TRBV4-2
cdr3_aa: CASSHRDYPRYPQETQYF
cdr3_nt: TGTGCCAGCAGCCACCGGGACTACCCACGCTATCCCCAAGAGACCCAGTACTTC

d_call: -
clone_size: once
j_call: TRBJ1-5
v_call: TRBV21-1
cdr3_aa: CASSTNQPQHF
cdr3_nt: TGTGCCAGCAGCACCAATCAGCCCCAGCATTTT

d_call: TRBD1
clone_size: few
j_call: TRBJ1-1
v_call: TRBV5-4
cdr3_aa: CASSLARGDVEAFF
cdr3_nt: TGTGCCAGCAGCTTGGCCAGGGGGGACGTTGAAGCTTTCTTT

d_call: -
clone_size: once
j_call: TRBJ1-1
v_call: TRBV24-1
cdr3_aa: CATSASGSLNTEAFF
cdr3_nt: TGTGCCACCAGTGCATCAGGGTCCCTGAACACTGAAGCTTTCTTT

d_call: TRBD2
clone_size: -
j_call: TRBJ2-3
v_call: TRBV30
cdr3_aa: CAWSDRLAASTDTQYF
cdr3_nt: TGTGCCTGGAGCGACAGACTAGCGGCTAGCACAGATACGCAGTATTTT

d_call: -
clone_size: -
j_call: TRBJ1-1
v_call: TRBV12-3/TRBV12-4
cdr3_aa: CASIGYGGAVAFF
cdr3_nt: TGTGCCAGCATTGGTTACGGGGGGGCGGTAGCTTTCTTT

d_call: TRBD1
clone_size: -
j_call: TRBJ1-2
v_call: TRBV19
cdr3_aa: CASSMAGGSYGYTF
cdr3_nt: TGTGCCAGTAGTATGGCAGGGGGTTCCTATGGCTACACCTTC

d_call: -
clone_size: -
j_call: TRBJ1-2
v_call: TRBV6-6
cdr3_aa: CASSYSRAGGGYGYTF
cdr3_nt: TGTGCCAGCAGTTACTCAAGGGCAGGTGGTGGGTATGGCTACACCTTC

d_call: TRBD2
clone_size: -
j_call: TRBJ2-1
v_call: TRBV7-9
cdr3_aa: CASSQAGAGSEQFF
cdr3_nt: TGTGCCAGCAGCCAAGCGGGAGCAGGGAGTGAGCAGTTCTTC

d_call: -
clone_size: -
j_call: TRBJ2-3
v_call: TRBV21-1
cdr3_aa: CASRPGTSSSTDTQYF
cdr3_nt: TGTGCCAGCAGACCAGGGACTAGCTCAAGCACAGATACGCAGTATTTT

d_call: -
clone_size: once
j_call: TRBJ1-1
v_call: TRBV25-1
cdr3_aa: CASRGGWGRLGNTEAFF
cdr3_nt: TGTGCCAGCAGGGGGGGCTGGGGTCGTTTAGGGAACACTGAAGCTTTCTTT

d_call: -
clone_size: -
j_call: TRBJ2-2
v_call: TRBV13
cdr3_aa: CASSFVQAPGELFF
cdr3_nt: TGTGCCAGCAGCTTTGTGCAAGCCCCCGGGGAGCTGTTTTTT

d_call: -
clone_size: -
j_call: TRBJ1-1
v_call: TRBV6-6
cdr3_aa: CASSPKLQAFF
cdr3_nt: TGTGCCAGCAGCCCCAAATTACAAGCTTTCTTT

d_call: -
clone_size: -
j_call: TRBJ1-1
v_call: TRBV7-3
cdr3_aa: CASTFSAGNTEAFF
cdr3_nt: TGTGCCAGCACCTTCTCCGCGGGGAACACTGAAGCTTTCTTT

d_call: -
clone_size: once
j_call: TRBJ2-3
v_call: TRBV2
cdr3_aa: CASNMILGPDTQYF
cdr3_nt: TGTGCCAGCAACATGATCTTGGGCCCAGATACGCAGTATTTT

d_call: TRBD2
clone_size: few
j_call: TRBJ2-1
v_call: TRBV27
cdr3_aa: CASSWSGGNEQFF
cdr3_nt: TGTGCCAGCTCCTGGTCGGGGGGCAATGAGCAGTTCTTC

d_call: -
clone_size: -
j_call: TRBJ1-1
v_call: TRBV7-9
cdr3_aa: CASSSQMGNTEAFF
cdr3_nt: TGTGCCAGCAGCAGCCAAATGGGGAACACTGAAGCTTTCTTT

d_call: TRBD2
clone_size: -
j_call: TRBJ2-2
v_call: TRBV9
cdr3_aa: CASSVGTSGRARTGELFF
cdr3_nt: TGTGCCAGCAGCGTAGGGACTAGCGGGAGGGCTAGAACCGGGGAGCTGTTTTTT

d_call: -
clone_size: -
j_call: TRBJ1-1
v_call: TRBV5-6
cdr3_aa: CASSSTGKLATEAFF
cdr3_nt: TGTGCCAGCAGCTCCACAGGGAAGTTAGCGACTGAAGCTTTCTTT

d_call: -
clone_size: few
j_call: TRBJ1-2
v_call: TRBV30
cdr3_aa: CAYTLSGVSNYGYTF
cdr3_nt: TGTGCCTACACCCTCTCCGGGGTGTCTAACTATGGCTACACCTTC

d_call: TRBD1
clone_size: -
j_call: TRBJ1-2
v_call: TRBV10-3
cdr3_aa: CAISEDRGKVDGYTF
cdr3_nt: TGTGCCATCAGTGAGGACAGGGGAAAGGTTGATGGCTACACCTTC

d_call: -
clone_size: -
j_call: TRBJ2-7
v_call: TRBV20-1
cdr3_aa: CSASSRGYYEQYF
cdr3_nt: TGCAGTGCTAGTTCTCGTGGGTATTACGAGCAGTACTTC

d_call: -
clone_size: once
j_call: TRBJ2-3
v_call: TRBV19
cdr3_aa: CASSIGVDVPSTDTQYF
cdr3_nt: TGTGCCAGTAGTATTGGGGTAGACGTCCCTAGCACAGATACGCAGTATTTT